Below, 30 T cell receptor beta chains from the same sample are listed, as sequenced in a study of blood T cell repertoires in COVID-19. Libraries were prepared by immunoSEQ multiplex PCR; TCRdb keeps only in-frame clonotypes and omits some of them. The sample has tens of thousands of clones; 83% are singletons. Source material: peripheral blood. Receptors were obtained from a woman older than 75 with acute or convalescent COVID-19.

The chain has TRBV28 and TRBJ2-1, with D maybe TRBD2 (6 bases). CDR1 and CDR2 (germline): MDHEN, SYDVKM. The CDR3 contains 11 residues. The germline V and J ends were trimmed by 5 bases and 7 bases, with 6 bases remaining between them. The CDR3 sequence is CASSRENEQFF. CDR3 nucleotides: TGTGCCAGCAGTCGGGAGAATGAGCAGTTCTTC. The entire variable domain, with the rest obtained from reference TRBV28 and TRBJ2-1, is as follows: DVKVTQSSRYLVKRTGEKVFLECVQDMDHENMFWYRQDPGLGLRLIYFSYDVKMKEKGDIPEGYSVSREKKERFSLILESASTNQTSMYLCASSRENEQFFGPGTRLTVL.

This chain uses TRBV14 with TRBJ1-2, with TRBD1 matching 9 bases. Per the germline V gene, CDR1 is SGHDN and CDR2 is FVKESK. This CDR3 has 18 amino acids. The junction had 14 bases not matched to a gene; V was cut back by 2 bases and J by 4 bases. CDR3 protein: CASSQIAGQGIPPYGYTF. The DNA of the CDR3 is TGTGCCAGCAGCCAAATTGCGGGACAGGGAATTCCTCCCTATGGCTACACCTTC.

The genes are TRBV29-1 and TRBJ2-2; TRBD2 aligns across 8 bases. The trim removed 6 bases at V and 3 bases at J, leaving 6 bases unmatched. Germline CDR1 SQVTM, CDR2 ANQGSEA. This CDR3 region has 14 residues. CDR3 in DNA: TGCAGCGTGCCCGGGACTAGACACACCGGGGAGCTGTTTTTT. This encodes CSVPGTRHTGELFF.

The V and J genes are TRBV12-3 or TRBV12-4 and TRBJ1-1, with D possibly matching TRBD1 (5 bases). This CDR3 contains 12 residues. V lost 5 bases and J lost 3, with 7 bases in between. The CDR3, as DNA: TGTGCCAGCAGTCCACAGGACACTGAAGCTTTCTTT. Its protein product is CASSPQDTEAFF.

This clone occurred a few times. In DNA form, the CDR3 reads TGTGCCAGCAGCCAAGATACCAACGACCAGGGTCTCTATGGCTACACCTTC. This sequence encodes CASSQDTNDQGLYGYTF. V gene TRBV4-2 combines with J gene TRBJ1-2, with a weak D call TRBD1 (5 bases). This CDR3 comprises 17 residues. The germline V gene encodes CDR1 LGHNA and CDR2 YNFKEQ. Trimming removed 0 bases at V and 4 bases at J, with 18 bases between.

The rearrangement links TRBV7-9 to TRBJ2-7; 7 bases map to TRBD1. CDR3 size: 15 residues. Trimming took 5 bases from V and 0 from J; bases not matched to a gene: 7. The germline gives CDR1 SEHNR, CDR2 FQNEAQ (reference sequence). CDR3: CASSIQGENSYEQYF. The CDR3 DNA reads as TGTGCCAGCAGCATTCAGGGGGAGAACTCCTACGAGCAGTACTTC.

The chain couples TRBV5-4 to TRBJ2-7; 9 bases match TRBD2. The CDR3 consists of 15 residues. J was trimmed by 0 bases and V by 4 bases; bases with no gene match: 5. From germline, CDR1 is SGHNT and CDR2 YYREEE (reference sequence). The DNA for the CDR3 is TGTGCCAGCAGCATACAGACTAGCGGCTCCTACGAGCAGTACTTC. This encodes CASSIQTSGSYEQYF.

V and J are TRBV25-1 and TRBJ2-3; D is possibly TRBD2 (6 bases). The CDR3 covers 15 residues. Trimming shortened V by 6 bases and J by 1 base, and 14 bases separated the two germline ends. CDR1 MGHDK and CDR2 SYGVNS come from the germline V gene. The CDR3 is CASREGWLGTDTQYF. DNA for the CDR3: TGTGCCAGCAGGGAGGGTTGGCTGGGCACAGATACGCAGTATTTT. The whole variable domain, remainder taken from reference TRBV25-1 and TRBJ2-3, is EADIYQTPRYLVIGTGKKITLECSQTMGHDKMYWYQQDPGMELHLIHYSYGVNSTEKGDLSSESTVSRIRTEHFPLTLESARPSHTSQYLCASREGWLGTDTQYFGPGTRLTVL.

The chain links TRBV9 to TRBJ2-3, with 7 bases identical to TRBD2. CDR1 SGDLS and CDR2 YYNGEE come from the germline V gene. The CDR3 totals 16 residues. Unmatched junction bases numbered 8, after V lost 0 bases and J lost 4 bases. CDR3 sequence: CASSVAGGRAADTQYF. The CDR3 DNA sequence: TGTGCCAGCAGCGTAGCTGGGGGGAGGGCCGCAGATACGCAGTATTTT.

This rearrangement joins TRBV4-3 to TRBJ1-3, with 10 bases aligning to TRBD1. The CDR3 extends over 17 amino acids. Germline CDR1 LGHNA, CDR2 YSLEER. J lost 4 bases, V lost 3 bases, and 9 bases had no gene match. CDR3 protein: CASSHETGGAYGNTIYF. CDR3 bases: TGCGCCAGCAGCCATGAGACAGGGGGCGCGTACGGAAACACCATATATTTT.

This chain connects TRBV2 to TRBJ2-3; 11 bases are shared with TRBD2. The germline V gene encodes CDR1 SNHLY and CDR2 FYNNEI. The CDR3 has 13 amino acids. V lost 2 bases and J lost 14; bases outside the gene matches: 6. Written as DNA, the CDR3 is TGTGCCAGCAGTGAAAATAGCGGGAGGGCCCGGTATTTT. It translates to CASSENSGRARYF. Full variable domain (remainder filled in from reference TRBV2 and TRBJ2-3): EPEVTQTPSHQVTQMGQEVILRCVPISNHLYFYWYRQILGQKVEFLVSFYNNEISEKSEIFDDQFSVERPDGSNFTLKIRSTKLEDSAMYFCASSENSGRARYFGPGTRLTVL.

This clone was seen a single time. The CDR3 sequence is CASSLEGGASYEQYF. The CDR3 DNA is TGTGCCAGCAGCTTGGAGGGGGGGGCGTCCTACGAGCAGTACTTC. V and J are TRBV5-4 and TRBJ2-7; D is perhaps TRBD2 (7 bases). Germline CDR1 and CDR2: SGHNT and YYREEE (reference sequence). V was shortened by 0 bases and J by 1 base, with 11 bases between the two germline ends. This CDR3 is built from 15 residues.

V and J are TRBV10-3 and TRBJ1-1; D call uncertain. Germline lookup yields CDR1 ENHRY and CDR2 SYGVKD. The V end was cut by 7 bases, the J end by 8 bases, with 20 bases between. There are 14 residues in the CDR3. Written as DNA, the CDR3 is TGTGCCATCAAGCTAGACCCATCCGCCCGAGAAGCTTTCTTT. This codes for CAIKLDPSAREAFF.

The rearrangement links TRBV5-1 to TRBJ2-7; 8 bases are a match to TRBD2. Losses at the gene ends were 1 base for V and 2 bases for J; bases not matched to a gene: 5. This CDR3 contains 15 residues. Germline lookup yields CDR1 SGHRS and CDR2 YFSETQ. Here the CDR3 reads CASSLLTSGAYEQYF. CDR3 nucleotide sequence: TGCGCCAGCAGCTTGCTCACTAGCGGTGCCTACGAGCAGTACTTC. Looking up the rest from reference TRBV5-1 and TRBJ2-7 gives the full variable domain: KAGVTQTPRYLIKTRGQQVTLSCSPISGHRSVSWYQQTPGQGLQFLFEYFSETQRNKGNFPGRFSGRQFSNSRSEMNVSTLELGDSALYLCASSLLTSGAYEQYFGPGTRLTVT.

The gene calls are TRBV27 and TRBJ2-5; perhaps TRBD1 as D (6 bases). CDR1 is MNHEY, CDR2 SMNVEV, per germline (reference sequence). The CDR3 has 14 residues. V lost 5 bases to trimming and J lost 3 bases, with 13 bases between them. The CDR3 DNA is TGTGCCAGCAGTCTGGTGGCAGGGGAAGAGACCCAGTACTTC. Residues: CASSLVAGEETQYF.

The rearrangement links TRBV20-1 to TRBJ2-7; 8 bases are shared with TRBD1. The trim removed 3 bases at V and 4 bases at J, leaving 8 bases unmatched. The CDR3 spans 14 residues. Germline V CDR1 and CDR2: DFQATT, SNEGSKA (reference sequence). CDR3 nucleotides: TGCAGTGCTAGTACAGGGGGATCTCTGTACGAGCAGTACTTC. Its translation: CSASTGGSLYEQYF.

This clone was detected only once. V is TRBV6-1 and J is TRBJ2-3; 13 bases fit TRBD2. Germline values: CDR1 MNHNS, CDR2 SASEGT. V was pared by 1 base and J by 2 bases, with 6 bases of the junction left unmatched. This CDR3 has 18 amino acids. CDR3 in amino acids: CASSEEGTSGATTDTQYF. In DNA form, the CDR3 reads TGTGCCAGCAGTGAAGAGGGGACTAGCGGGGCCACCACAGATACGCAGTATTTT.

V gene TRBV10-3 combines with J gene TRBJ2-7, with 13 bases fitting TRBD2. With V trimmed by 2 bases and J by 8 bases, 9 bases remained unmatched. Germline V gene sequence: CDR1 ENHRY, CDR2 SYGVKD. This CDR3 region has 16 residues. CDR3 sequence: CAISEPGTSGAPQQYF. CDR3 sequence (DNA): TGTGCCATCAGTGAGCCTGGGACTAGCGGGGCTCCCCAGCAGTACTTC.

The chain couples TRBV11-2 to TRBJ2-1; TRBD2 aligns across 7 bases. V lost 5 bases, J lost 10 bases, and 5 bases stayed unmatched. The CDR3 totals 12 residues. CDR1 SGHAT and CDR2 FQNNGV come from the germline V gene. The CDR3 DNA reads as TGTGCCAGCAGCCGTACTAGCGCGGAGCAGTTCTTC. Translation: CASSRTSAEQFF.

This sequence joins TRBV9 and TRBJ2-1; 9 bases match TRBD2. The CDR3 extends over 16 amino acids. Germline CDR1 is SGDLS and CDR2 is YYNGEE. V shed 5 bases, J shed 3 bases, and the junction held 9 bases outside the gene matches. The CDR3, as DNA: TGTGCCAGCAGTGCCGTGGGTAGCGGGGGCTACAATGAGCAGTTCTTC. Translation gives CASSAVGSGGYNEQFF. The full variable domain, completed using reference TRBV9 and TRBJ2-1, is DSGVTQTPKHLITATGQRVTLRCSPRSGDLSVYWYQQSLDQGLQFLIQYYNGEERAKGNILERFSAQQFPDLHSELNLSSLELGDSALYFCASSAVGSGGYNEQFFGPGTRLTVL.

This clone was recorded only once. The chain is built from TRBV5-1 and TRBJ2-3; 11 bases line up with TRBD2. J was trimmed by 4 bases and V by 2 bases; bases with no gene match: 3. The CDR3 is 15 amino acids. The germline CDR1 and CDR2 sequences are SGHRS and YFSETQ. CDR3 in amino acids: CASSLLAGVADTQYF. The CDR3 nucleotides are TGCGCCAGCAGCTTACTAGCGGGAGTTGCAGATACGCAGTATTTT.

This clone occurred once. The V and J genes are TRBV30 and TRBJ1-5; TRBD1 matches at 9 bases. CDR1 and CDR2 from the germline V gene are GTSNPN and SVGIG (reference sequence). CDR3 length: 14 residues. The trim removed 1 base at V and 2 bases at J, leaving 0 bases unmatched. CDR3 loop: CAWSGQGGNQPQHF. CDR3 coding DNA: TGTGCCTGGAGTGGACAGGGGGGCAATCAGCCCCAGCATTTT.

This clone was found once. The chain recombines TRBV27 with TRBJ1-1; D is uncertain. Germline CDR1 and CDR2: MNHEY and SMNVEV (reference sequence). V dropped 1 base and J dropped 2 bases, with 8 bases sitting between them. The CDR3 has 14 residues. CDR3: CASSLFRGNTEAFF. As DNA, the CDR3 is TGTGCCAGCAGTTTATTTCGGGGAAACACTGAAGCTTTCTTT.

As to this clone: This CDR3 is also generated by other DNA sequences in the sample. The chain carries TRBV6-5 and TRBJ2-7; 14 bases agree with TRBD2. Germline V lookup: CDR1 MNHEY, CDR2 SVGAGI. This CDR3 spans 14 amino acids. V trimming: 6 bases; J trimming: 4 bases; junction bases outside the gene matches: 2. This CDR3 reads CASSRTSGRYEQYF. In DNA, the CDR3 is TGTGCCAGCAGCCGGACTAGCGGGAGGTACGAGCAGTACTTC.

The chain uses TRBV19 and TRBJ2-3, with a possible D match to TRBD2 (5 bases). V was cut by 7 bases and J by 0 bases, with 11 bases left in between. This CDR3 is 14 amino acids long. Per the germline V gene, CDR1 is LNHDA and CDR2 is SQIVND (reference sequence). The CDR3 spells CASNPQRSTDTQYF. For the CDR3, the DNA is TGTGCCAGTAATCCCCAGCGGAGCACAGATACGCAGTATTTT.

This clone was observed once. V and J are TRBV19 and TRBJ1-5; TRBD1 agrees at 7 bases. Germline CDR1 and CDR2: LNHDA and SQIVND (reference sequence). This CDR3 is built from 15 residues. Trimming removed 7 bases from V and 4 bases from J; junction bases left unmatched: 10. For the CDR3, the DNA is TGTGCCAGTACCCCGAACTCGGGACAGAATCAGCCCCAGCATTTT. Its protein product is CASTPNSGQNQPQHF.

The J gene is TRBJ2-7, the V gene TRBV6-1; 8 bases agree with TRBD1. Per germline, CDR1 MNHNS and CDR2 SASEGT. This CDR3 has 15 residues. Losses at the gene ends were 2 bases for V and 3 bases for J; bases not matched to a gene: 6. CDR3 region: CASSELTGVLYEQYF. DNA of the CDR3: TGTGCCAGCAGTGAATTGACAGGGGTCCTCTACGAGCAGTACTTC.

In this sample, this clone turned up once. V gene TRBV7-2 combines with J gene TRBJ2-1; perhaps TRBD1 as D (5 bases). This CDR3 is built from 15 residues. V was clipped by 5 bases and J by 4 bases, with 15 bases between them. Per germline, CDR1 SGHTA and CDR2 FQGNSA. CDR3 bases: TGTGCCAGCAGCATGATGGCTAGGGGATACAATGAGCAGTTCTTC. Its protein is CASSMMARGYNEQFF.

The V and J genes are TRBV6-1 and TRBJ2-2, with D perhaps TRBD1 (6 bases). V dropped 3 bases and J dropped 4 bases, with 12 bases sitting between them. The CDR3 spans 15 residues. Germline V CDR1 and CDR2: MNHNS, SASEGT. The CDR3 sequence is CASSETPGVTGELFF. CDR3 nucleotide sequence: TGTGCCAGCAGTGAGACCCCAGGGGTCACCGGGGAGCTGTTTTTT.

J is TRBJ2-1 and V is TRBV6-5, with 10 bases lining up with TRBD1. This CDR3 contains 15 residues. Looked up from germline, CDR1 is MNHEY and CDR2 is SVGAGI. The J segment lost 3 bases and the V segment lost 6 bases, leaving 5 bases of the junction unmatched. CDR3 amino acids: CASSRGQGHYNEQFF. Here the CDR3 DNA reads TGTGCCAGCAGCCGGGGACAGGGGCACTACAATGAGCAGTTCTTC.